This entry lists 31 T cell receptor beta chains sequenced from one sample in a study of blood T cell repertoires in COVID-19. The protocol was immunoSEQ multiplex PCR, while the TCRdb copy is restricted to in-frame clones and leaves out a portion. The sample shows under 350,000 clones, about 85% of them seen only once. Input material: peripheral blood. These receptors came from a man between 18 and 29 years old with active or convalescent COVID-19.

The chain combines TRBV19 with TRBJ2-7; tentative D call: TRBD1 (5 bases). This CDR3 is built from 14 residues. CDR1 is LNHDA, CDR2 SQIVND, per germline (reference sequence). V was clipped by 0 bases and J by 3 bases, with 9 bases between them. The CDR3 coding sequence is TGTGCCAGTAGTATAGACCTGACAGACTACGAGCAGTACTTC. Its protein is CASSIDLTDYEQYF.

This chain joins TRBV10-3 and TRBJ1-2, with D perhaps matching TRBD1 (5 bases). From germline, CDR1 is ENHRY and CDR2 SYGVKD. V was cut by 2 bases and J by 7 bases, with 14 bases left in between. This CDR3 spans 14 amino acids. CDR3 residues: CAISEGQGGGGYTF. CDR3 coding DNA: TGTGCCATCAGTGAGGGGCAGGGAGGCGGTGGCTACACCTTC.

V and J are TRBV21-1 and TRBJ2-1; the listed D gene, TRBD2, was not tested against the DNA. TRBV21-1 is a pseudogene segment. The CDR3 length is 15 residues. The CDR3 protein is CASSGTSGSYNEQFF. Here the CDR3 DNA reads TGTGCCAGCAGCGGGACTAGCGGGAGTTACAATGAGCAGTTCTTC.

Concerning this clone: In the same sample, other DNA sequences code for this CDR3. The chain uses TRBV9 and TRBJ1-3; D perhaps matches TRBD1 (6 bases). The CDR3 has 15 amino acids. Germline CDR1 reads SGDLS; CDR2 reads YYNGEE. Between the trimmed V and J ends, which lost 0 bases and 0 bases, there was a span of 7 bases. Here the CDR3 DNA reads TGTGCCAGCAGCGTAGAGACAGGCTCTGGAAACACCATATATTTT. Translating gives CASSVETGSGNTIYF.

The chain has TRBV5-1 and TRBJ2-1; 8 nucleotides align to TRBD2. The CDR3 has 13 residues. V was clipped by 4 bases and J by 10 bases; unmatched bases: 7. Germline CDR1 and CDR2: SGHRS and YFSETQ. CDR3 in amino acids: CASSPGGGGEQFF. As DNA, the CDR3 is TGCGCCAGCAGCCCGGGGGGGGGCGGCGAGCAGTTCTTC.

V usage is TRBV4-1 and J usage is TRBJ1-2, with D perhaps matching TRBD1 (5 bases). V lost 1 base and J 8 bases, leaving 17 bases between the germline ends. This CDR3 contains 15 residues. Germline CDR1 MGHRA, CDR2 YSYEKL. The DNA of the CDR3 is TGCGCCAGCAGCCAAGCTTCAGGGAGGCAGGAGGGCTACACCTTC. Translating it yields CASSQASGRQEGYTF.

To note about this clone: The sample carries other DNA sequences with the same CDR3. V is TRBV2 and J is TRBJ2-1, with a weak D call TRBD1 (5 bases). Deletions cut 2 bases from V and 6 bases from J, with 8 bases between. This CDR3 contains 13 residues. Germline CDR1 and CDR2: SNHLY and FYNNEI. CDR3 sequence reads: CASSEQGVNEQFF. The CDR3 DNA follows: TGTGCCAGCAGTGAACAGGGTGTCAATGAGCAGTTCTTC. Full variable domain (outside the CDR3, taken from reference TRBV2 and TRBJ2-1): EPEVTQTPSHQVTQMGQEVILRCVPISNHLYFYWYRQILGQKVEFLVSFYNNEISEKSEIFDDQFSVERPDGSNFTLKIRSTKLEDSAMYFCASSEQGVNEQFFGPGTRLTVL.

This sequence joins TRBV2 and TRBJ2-5, with D hard to call. Trimming left V 0 bases short and J 2 bases short, with 13 bases between. This CDR3 is 16 amino acids long. The germline V gene has CDR1 SNHLY and CDR2 FYNNEI. The CDR3 region is CASSEALGRLQETQYF. In DNA, the CDR3 is TGTGCCAGCAGTGAAGCGCTTGGTCGACTGCAAGAGACCCAGTACTTC.

This chain links TRBV7-8 with TRBJ2-6; D remains ambiguous. V was pared by 1 base and J by 0 bases, with 4 bases between. This CDR3 is built from 15 residues. CDR1 SGHVS and CDR2 FQNEAQ come from the germline V gene. CDR3 coding DNA: TGTGCCAGCAGCTTAGGCAGCTCTGGGGCCAACGTCCTGACTTTC. It encodes CASSLGSSGANVLTF.

This sequence joins TRBV28 and TRBJ2-3; TRBD2 agrees at 10 bases. The CDR3 sequence is 15 residues long. Germline V gene sequence: CDR1 MDHEN, CDR2 SYDVKM. The junction had 3 bases not matched to a gene; V was cut back by 5 bases and J by 1 base. The CDR3 sequence is CASSGAGGGTDTQYF. The CDR3, as DNA: TGTGCCAGCAGTGGAGCGGGGGGGGGCACAGATACGCAGTATTTT. The full variable domain, in which reference TRBV28 and TRBJ2-3 provide the parts outside the CDR3, is DVKVTQSSRYLVKRTGEKVFLECVQDMDHENMFWYRQDPGLGLRLIYFSYDVKMKEKGDIPEGYSVSREKKERFSLILESASTNQTSMYLCASSGAGGGTDTQYFGPGTRLTVL.

This chain joins TRBV5-1 and TRBJ1-1, with D tentatively TRBD1 (5 bases). There are 15 residues in the CDR3. V was trimmed by 3 bases and J by 5 bases, leaving 17 bases between them. Looked up from germline, CDR1 is SGHRS and CDR2 is YFSETQ. The CDR3 DNA follows: TGCGCCAGCAGCTGGGAGGGGACGGTGAGTACTGAAGCTTTCTTT. It encodes CASSWEGTVSTEAFF.

The chain recombines TRBV19 with TRBJ2-7, with 9 bases that match TRBD1. V dropped 7 bases and J dropped 5; count of bases not matched to a gene: 9. Germline V gene sequence: CDR1 LNHDA, CDR2 SQIVND (reference sequence). The CDR3 contains 14 residues. DNA of the CDR3: TGTGCCAGTAACAACAGGGGGCTACAAGACGAGCAGTACTTC. It yields the protein CASNNRGLQDEQYF.

The rearrangement joins TRBV6-2 or TRBV6-3 to TRBJ1-5; 11 bases agree with TRBD1. The CDR3 sequence is 13 residues long. With 0 bases clipped from V and 12 bases from J, the junction kept 1 base outside the gene matches. Germline CDR1 and CDR2: MNHEY and SVGEGT. The CDR3 loop is CASSYSGQGGQHF. The CDR3 DNA reads as TGTGCCAGCAGTTACTCGGGACAGGGGGGCCAGCATTTT.

The rearrangement joins TRBV4-3 to TRBJ1-2; D perhaps matches TRBD1 (5 bases). CDR1 and CDR2 from the germline V gene are LGHNA and YSLEER. The CDR3 length is 15 residues. Between the trimmed V and J ends, which lost 4 bases and 8 bases, there was a span of 20 bases. CDR3 sequence (DNA): TGCGCCAGCAGCCCGTGGGCCGGGGGTTCCTCCGGCTACACCTTC. Its protein product is CASSPWAGGSSGYTF.

This clone was counted once. The V call is TRBV19, the J call TRBJ2-3; D might be TRBD2 (6 bases). In germline, CDR1 is LNHDA, CDR2 SQIVND (reference sequence). The CDR3 is made up of 19 amino acids. V was shortened by 4 bases and J by 2 bases, with 25 bases between the two germline ends. In DNA form, the CDR3 reads TGTGCCAGTAGTACCCCACAACAACTAGCTGCGGGTAACACAGATACGCAGTATTTT. As protein: CASSTPQQLAAGNTDTQYF.

The V and J genes are TRBV6-1 and TRBJ1-3; a weak D match, TRBD1 (5 bases). The length of the CDR3 is 15 residues. Trimming removed 1 base from V and 0 bases from J, with 7 bases in between. Germline CDR1 reads MNHNS; CDR2 reads SASEGT. Here the CDR3 DNA reads TGTGCCAGCAGTGAAGGGACACTCTCTGGAAACACCATATATTTT. It translates to CASSEGTLSGNTIYF.

The chain combines TRBV7-3 with TRBJ1-2, with D possibly TRBD1 on 6 matching bases. The CDR3 runs to 16 residues. The germline V gene has CDR1 SGHTA and CDR2 FQGTGA. The V end lost 3 bases, the J end lost 6 bases, and 20 bases lay between the germline ends. As DNA, the CDR3 is TGTGCCAGCAGCTTTGGTCCCGGGCGGACAGTTAATGGCTACACCTTC. Its protein is CASSFGPGRTVNGYTF.

This clone was observed a few times. The CDR3 bases are TGTGCCAGCAGTTTCCAGCGGGGTGGTAAAGATACGCAGTATTTT. Residues: CASSFQRGGKDTQYF. This sequence joins TRBV28 and TRBJ2-3; 7 bases fit TRBD2. V was clipped by 3 bases and J by 5 bases; unmatched bases: 8. This CDR3 region has 15 residues. Per germline, CDR1 MDHEN and CDR2 SYDVKM. The full variable domain, completed using reference TRBV28 and TRBJ2-3, is DVKVTQSSRYLVKRTGEKVFLECVQDMDHENMFWYRQDPGLGLRLIYFSYDVKMKEKGDIPEGYSVSREKKERFSLILESASTNQTSMYLCASSFQRGGKDTQYFGPGTRLTVL.

This rearrangement joins TRBV12-3 or TRBV12-4 to TRBJ2-1, with 9 bases aligning to TRBD2. The CDR3 has 12 residues. V shed 3 bases and J 14 bases; nucleotides not matched to a gene: 5. Written as DNA, the CDR3 is TGTGCCAGCAGTTTGGGGGTAGCGGGGGAGTTCTTC. It translates to CASSLGVAGEFF.

V usage is TRBV11-3 and J usage is TRBJ1-1; unclear D gene. The CDR3 spans 14 residues. Germline V gene lookup returns CDR1 SGHNT and CDR2 YENEEA. V gave up 5 bases and J gave up 1 base, with 11 bases separating them. The CDR3 DNA follows: TGTGCCAGCAGCCCCACGGCAGGGAACACTGAAGCTTTCTTT. It codes for CASSPTAGNTEAFF.

The V gene is TRBV7-9, the J gene TRBJ2-4; 8 bases agree with TRBD2. This CDR3 is 16 amino acids long. Germline CDR1 and CDR2: SEHNR and FQNEAQ (reference sequence). After removal of 1 base from V and 7 bases from J, the junction contained 9 bases not matched to a gene. Written as DNA, the CDR3 is TGTGCCAGCAGCTTAGTTAGCGGGATGGTTGGGAACATTCAGTACTTC. Its protein product is CASSLVSGMVGNIQYF.

V usage is TRBV18 and J usage is TRBJ1-5, with D possibly matching TRBD1 (5 bases). Trimming left V 3 bases short and J 4 bases short, with 10 bases between. This CDR3 has 14 residues. Per germline, CDR1 KGHSH and CDR2 LQKENI. The CDR3 sequence: CASSPSGPNQPQHF. The CDR3 DNA sequence: TGTGCCAGCTCACCTTCAGGGCCAAATCAGCCCCAGCATTTT. The full variable domain, in which reference TRBV18 and TRBJ1-5 provide the parts outside the CDR3, is NAGVMQNPRHLVRRRGQEARLRCSPMKGHSHVYWYRQLPEEGLKFMVYLQKENIIDESGMPKERFSAEFPKEGPSILRIQQVVRGDSAAYFCASSPSGPNQPQHFGDGTRLSIL.

This CDR3 is CASSYRSGGPGEQYF. The DNA of the CDR3 is TGTGCCAGCAGTTACCGATCGGGAGGGCCGGGCGAGCAGTACTTC. This chain links TRBV6-2 or TRBV6-3 with TRBJ2-7; 8 bases fit TRBD2. V lost 2 bases, J lost 6 bases, and 9 bases stayed unmatched. CDR1 is MNHEY, CDR2 SVGEGT, per germline. The CDR3 contains 15 residues.

V gene TRBV12-3 or TRBV12-4 combines with J gene TRBJ1-2; D remains ambiguous. The CDR3 contains 13 residues. Trimming shortened V by 7 bases and J by 2 bases, and 11 bases separated the two germline ends. CDR3: CASTLPSNYGYTF. CDR3 bases: TGTGCCAGCACCTTACCAAGCAACTATGGCTACACCTTC.

About this clone itself: Other DNA sequences within the sample encode an identical CDR3. V usage is TRBV28 and J usage is TRBJ2-7; D not certain. Germline V gene lookup returns CDR1 MDHEN and CDR2 SYDVKM. This CDR3 is 12 amino acids long. The germline V and J ends were trimmed by 2 bases and 3 bases, with 5 bases remaining between them. The CDR3 is CASSLGLYEQYF. CDR3 DNA sequence: TGTGCCAGCAGTTTAGGGCTCTACGAGCAGTACTTC.

The rearrangement links TRBV28 to TRBJ2-3; the match to TRBD1 covers 7 bases. Germline CDR1 reads MDHEN; CDR2 reads SYDVKM. The CDR3 covers 16 residues. The trim removed 5 bases at V and 2 bases at J, leaving 10 bases unmatched. The CDR3, as DNA: TGTGCCAGCAGTCCTCGGCCGGGACAGCACACAGATACGCAGTATTTT. Translation gives CASSPRPGQHTDTQYF. Supplemented by reference TRBV28 and TRBJ2-3, the full variable domain reads DVKVTQSSRYLVKRTGEKVFLECVQDMDHENMFWYRQDPGLGLRLIYFSYDVKMKEKGDIPEGYSVSREKKERFSLILESASTNQTSMYLCASSPRPGQHTDTQYFGPGTRLTVL.

The chain is built from TRBV12-3 or TRBV12-4 and TRBJ2-7; the match to TRBD1 covers 8 bases. This CDR3 has 12 amino acids. The ends lost 7 bases at V and 6 bases at J; junction bases unmatched: 5. The CDR3 region has the DNA TGTGCCAGCAAGTTACAGGGGGGCGAGCAGTACTTC. This codes for CASKLQGGEQYF.

The chain combines TRBV28 with TRBJ1-1, with D perhaps matching TRBD1 (5 bases). The germline gives CDR1 MDHEN, CDR2 SYDVKM. This CDR3 is built from 13 residues. V shed 6 bases and J shed 4 bases, with 12 bases lying between them. The CDR3 coding sequence is TGTGCCAGCAGGTGGACAACGGGCACTGAAGCTTTCTTT. Its protein product is CASRWTTGTEAFF.

V gene TRBV7-9 combines with J gene TRBJ2-1; D might be TRBD1 (6 bases). V lost 7 bases to trimming and J lost 1 base, with 11 bases between them. The V gene's germline CDR1 is SEHNR and CDR2 FQNEAQ (reference sequence). This CDR3 comprises 14 residues. The CDR3 spells CASTKDSSYNEQFF. The CDR3 coding sequence is TGTGCCAGCACCAAGGACAGTTCCTACAATGAGCAGTTCTTC.

The V call is TRBV13, the J call TRBJ2-3; D is possibly TRBD2 (6 bases). The CDR3 contains 14 residues. Trimming took 5 bases from V and 6 from J, leaving 15 bases between them. CDR1 and CDR2 from the germline V gene are PRHDT and FYEKMQ (reference sequence). CDR3 in amino acids: CASSITLGGDTQYF. Here the CDR3 DNA reads TGTGCCAGCAGCATAACCCTTGGGGGGGATACGCAGTATTTT.

This chain connects TRBV6-5 to TRBJ2-5; TRBD1 matches 7 bases. CDR3 length: 13 residues. The germline CDR1 and CDR2 sequences are MNHEY and SVGAGI. Unmatched junction bases numbered 8, after V lost 8 bases and J lost 5 bases. The CDR3 reads CASGQGEWETQYF. Written as DNA, the CDR3 is TGTGCCAGCGGCCAGGGGGAGTGGGAGACCCAGTACTTC.